Below are 21 T cell receptor beta chains sequenced from a single sample in a study of cytomegalovirus exposure and HLA in healthy donors. With 60 Vbeta and 13 Jbeta primers, the PCR was carried out. Profiling relied on immunoSEQ multiplex PCR, and the TCRdb table lists in-frame clones only, not all of them. This repertoire shows some 150,000 clones, almost 85% found once; its top ten account for roughly 3.1%. Material for sequencing was PBMCs. The source is a man aged 18 to 29 in good health and CMV-seropositive.

This clone was detected once. The chain has TRBV4-1 and TRBJ2-4; TRBD2 matches at 7 bases. CDR1 and CDR2 (germline): MGHRA, YSYEKL. The J segment lost 5 bases and the V segment lost 5 bases, leaving 3 bases of the junction unmatched. The CDR3 extends over 13 amino acids. CDR3 protein: CASSSGGENIQYF. The CDR3, as DNA: TGCGCCAGCAGCTCTGGGGGGGAAAACATTCAGTACTTC.

J is TRBJ1-5 and V is TRBV11-2; D might be TRBD1 (6 bases). Deletions cut 4 bases from V and 6 bases from J, with 16 bases between. Germline loops: CDR1 SGHAT, CDR2 FQNNGV. This CDR3 has 15 residues. The CDR3 DNA sequence: TGTGCCAGCAGCTCCACAAACGGGGGGGCTCAGCCCCAGCATTTT. Its translation is CASSSTNGGAQPQHF.

The genes are TRBV29-1 and TRBJ2-7, with D possibly TRBD1 on 6 matching bases. The CDR3 runs to 12 residues. V lost 6 bases and J 2 bases, leaving 11 bases between the germline ends. Per the germline V gene, CDR1 is SQVTM and CDR2 is ANQGSEA. The CDR3, as DNA: TGCAGCGTCCGTACAGGGACCTACGAGCAGTACTTC. It specifies CSVRTGTYEQYF.

J is TRBJ2-7 and V is TRBV2; 8 positions match TRBD1. CDR3 length: 15 amino acids. Germline-derived CDR1 and CDR2 are SNHLY and FYNNEI. Losses at the gene ends were 10 bases for V and 0 bases for J; bases not matched to a gene: 11. The chain's CDR3 is CANIPRQGSSYEQYF. Here the CDR3 DNA reads TGTGCCAACATACCGCGACAGGGGAGCTCCTACGAGCAGTACTTC.

The chain joins TRBV4-2 to TRBJ2-6; the D gene is possibly TRBD2 (5 bases). Germline V gives CDR1 LGHNA, CDR2 YNFKEQ. V was shortened by 4 bases and J by 1 base, with 11 bases between the two germline ends. The CDR3 loop spans 16 amino acids. The CDR3 coding sequence is TGTGCCAGCAGCCCCTCCGAGGGTTCTGGGGCCAACGTCCTGACTTTC. It is translated as CASSPSEGSGANVLTF.

Only one count was recorded for this clone. The V call is TRBV5-1, the J call TRBJ2-7; the D is unclear. CDR3 length: 14 amino acids. Looked up from germline, CDR1 is SGHRS and CDR2 is YFSETQ. V lost 0 bases, J lost 3 bases, and 10 bases lay in between. CDR3 in amino acids: CASSLVAEDYEQYF. The CDR3 coding sequence is TGCGCCAGCAGCTTGGTTGCGGAAGACTACGAGCAGTACTTC.

In this sample, this clone turned up a few times. The genes are TRBV6-5 and TRBJ1-1; D not certain. Germline values: CDR1 MNHEY, CDR2 SVGAGI. Trimming left V 3 bases short and J 3 bases short, with 14 bases between. The CDR3 contains 15 residues. Here the CDR3 DNA reads TGTGCCAGCAGTTATACTGGGAGGTTGGACACTGAAGCTTTCTTT. Its translation: CASSYTGRLDTEAFF.

This sequence joins TRBV6-6 and TRBJ1-1; no clear D gene. The CDR3 has 14 residues. The germline CDR1 and CDR2 sequences are MNHNY and SVGAGI (reference sequence). Trimming removed 0 bases at V and 2 bases at J, with 7 bases between. Written as DNA, the CDR3 is TGTGCCAGCAGTTACTCGAACAGTAACACTGAAGCTTTCTTT. Amino acids: CASSYSNSNTEAFF.

The V and J genes are TRBV18 and TRBJ1-2, with TRBD1 as a possible D gene (5 bases). The CDR3 sequence is 13 residues long. V was trimmed by 4 bases and J by 2 bases, leaving 8 bases between them. CDR1 KGHSH and CDR2 LQKENI come from the germline V gene. The CDR3 reads CASSRDSNYGYTF. CDR3 in DNA: TGTGCCAGCTCACGAGACAGCAACTATGGCTACACCTTC. The whole variable domain, remainder taken from reference TRBV18 and TRBJ1-2, is NAGVMQNPRHLVRRRGQEARLRCSPMKGHSHVYWYRQLPEEGLKFMVYLQKENIIDESGMPKERFSAEFPKEGPSILRIQQVVRGDSAAYFCASSRDSNYGYTFGSGTRLTVV.

The genes are TRBV28 and TRBJ2-7; unclear D gene. Germline lookup yields CDR1 MDHEN and CDR2 SYDVKM. The CDR3 runs 12 residues. Between the trimmed V and J ends, which lost 5 bases and 4 bases, there was a span of 9 bases. In DNA, the CDR3 is TGTGCCAGCAGTATTCTCTCTTACGAGCAGTACTTC. The encoded protein is CASSILSYEQYF.

This clone showed up just once. This rearrangement joins TRBV2 to TRBJ1-1; weak D call: TRBD1 (5 bases). The CDR3 is 14 residues long. CDR1 and CDR2 from the germline V gene are SNHLY and FYNNEI. V shed 3 bases and J shed 1 base, with 9 bases lying between them. CDR3 in DNA: TGTGCCAGCAGTGATAGACAGACGAACACTGAAGCTTTCTTT. Amino acids: CASSDRQTNTEAFF.

J is TRBJ2-2 and V is TRBV7-8; 11 positions agree with TRBD2. This CDR3 is built from 15 residues. Germline lookup yields CDR1 SGHVS and CDR2 FQNEAQ. V was clipped by 5 bases and J by 3 bases; unmatched bases: 2. The CDR3 here is CASSRGLADTGELFF. In nucleotides, the CDR3 is TGTGCCAGCAGCAGGGGACTAGCGGACACCGGGGAGCTGTTTTTT.

Only a few counts were recorded for this clone. V usage is TRBV11-2 and J usage is TRBJ2-7; unclear D gene. CDR1 and CDR2 from the germline V gene are SGHAT and FQNNGV. CDR3 length equals 13 residues. With 2 bases removed from V and 3 bases from J, the gap between germline ends came to 8 bases. The CDR3 sequence is CASSLNQLYEQYF. Written as DNA, the CDR3 is TGTGCCAGCAGCTTAAACCAACTCTACGAGCAGTACTTC.

The CDR3 is CASSLVGGRGVSSSGNTIYF. The CDR3 DNA reads TGTGCCAGCAGCTTAGTCGGAGGGAGAGGGGTATCGAGCTCTGGAAACACCATATATTTT. This chain connects TRBV7-8 to TRBJ1-3; D is possibly TRBD1 (5 bases). The germline gives CDR1 SGHVS, CDR2 FQNEAQ. The V end lost 1 base, the J end lost 0 bases, and 22 bases lay between the germline ends. This CDR3 is 20 amino acids long.

This chain links TRBV6-1 with TRBJ2-7, with 7 bases fitting TRBD2. The CDR3 has 14 residues. V trimming: 5 bases; J trimming: 4 bases; junction bases outside the gene matches: 8. CDR1 and CDR2 (germline): MNHNS, SASEGT. The CDR3 bases are TGTGCCAGCAGTACCGGGACTAAGGAGTACGAGCAGTACTTC. Translating it yields CASSTGTKEYEQYF.

The chain combines TRBV27 with TRBJ2-1, with D perhaps TRBD1 (8 bases). Germline-derived CDR1 and CDR2 are MNHEY and SMNVEV (reference sequence). The CDR3 has 17 residues. V was trimmed by 2 bases and J by 5 bases, leaving 19 bases between them. Written as DNA, the CDR3 is TGTGCCAGCAGTTTACAGGCGGGAGACAGGGGTCACAATGAGCAGTTCTTC. This gives the protein CASSLQAGDRGHNEQFF.

The rearrangement links TRBV27 to TRBJ2-1, with a tentative D call TRBD1 (5 bases). Deletions cut 0 bases from V and 0 bases from J, with 9 bases between. CDR3 length: 16 amino acids. The germline V gene encodes CDR1 MNHEY and CDR2 SMNVEV (reference sequence). CDR3 residues: CASSLSTGLSYNEQFF. For the CDR3, the DNA is TGTGCCAGCAGTTTATCAACAGGCCTCTCCTACAATGAGCAGTTCTTC.

In this sample, this clone turned up a few times. The V gene is TRBV6-5, the J gene TRBJ1-1, with D maybe TRBD1 (5 bases). Germline CDR1 and CDR2: MNHEY and SVGAGI. The CDR3 is 15 amino acids. Trimming cost V 0 bases and J 1 base, with 9 bases left between them. The CDR3 sequence is CASSYSGRGNTEAFF. The CDR3 nucleotides are TGTGCCAGCAGTTACTCGGGAAGGGGGAACACTGAAGCTTTCTTT.

The V gene is TRBV18, the J gene TRBJ2-7, with D possibly being TRBD2 (6 bases). The V gene lost 2 bases and the J gene lost 5 bases, with 7 bases spanning the gap. The CDR3 contains 12 residues. Germline CDR1 KGHSH, CDR2 LQKENI. CDR3 sequence: CASSPGRNEQYF. Written as DNA, the CDR3 is TGTGCCAGCTCACCAGGGAGGAACGAGCAGTACTTC. Based on the CDR3 plus reference TRBV18 and TRBJ2-7, the full variable domain is NAGVMQNPRHLVRRRGQEARLRCSPMKGHSHVYWYRQLPEEGLKFMVYLQKENIIDESGMPKERFSAEFPKEGPSILRIQQVVRGDSAAYFCASSPGRNEQYFGPGTRLTVT.

This clone appeared once. The rearrangement uses TRBV29-1 and TRBJ1-1; the match to TRBD1 covers 7 bases. CDR1 is SQVTM and CDR2 is ANQGSEA in the germline V gene. The CDR3 runs to 13 residues. V trimming: 6 bases; J trimming: 3 bases; junction bases outside the gene matches: 7. CDR3 DNA sequence: TGCAGCGTCCTCCGGGACAGAGACACTGAAGCTTTCTTT. Translated, it gives CSVLRDRDTEAFF. Combining the CDR3 with reference TRBV29-1 and TRBJ1-1 gives the whole variable domain SAVISQKPSRDICQRGTSLTIQCQVDSQVTMMFWYRQQPGQSLTLIATANQGSEATYESGFVIDKFPISRPNLTFSTLTVSNMSPEDSSIYLCSVLRDRDTEAFFGQGTRLTVV.

This clone was counted only a few times. The rearrangement joins TRBV5-1 to TRBJ1-1; 7 nucleotides match TRBD1. From germline, CDR1 is SGHRS and CDR2 YFSETQ. J was trimmed by 11 bases and V by 4 bases; bases with no gene match: 17. CDR3 length equals 15 residues. The CDR3 is CASSIGDSQLIRAFF. Written as DNA, the CDR3 is TGCGCCAGCAGCATTGGGGACAGTCAGTTGATACGCGCTTTCTTT.